This T cell receptor beta chain was retrieved from a study of blood T cell repertoires in COVID-19. Study-level information: From the United States, Italy and Spain came samples of acute and convalescent COVID-19. T cells, B-cell-depleted T cells, or PBMCs supplied cDNA or gDNA.

CDR1 is SGHAT and CDR2 is FQNNGV in the germline V gene. This CDR3 spans 15 amino acids. Trimming cost V 4 bases and J 3 bases; bases outside gene matches: 5. In the source study's methods: Nucleated cell number was recorded as an estimate derived from reference gene primer amplification. Produced via immunoSEQ multiplex PCR; TCRdb's table is partial and in-frame only. For V, J and clone size, that table is used; D and trimming come from the DNA. The data show approximately 110,000 clones, roughly 81% seen once. This chain joins TRBV11-2 and TRBJ2-3; TRBD1 matches 9 bases. Sequencing was carried out using peripheral blood. This receptor was identified in a woman in her seventies with acute or convalescent COVID-19. For the CDR3, the DNA is TGTGCCAGCAGCTCACGGACAGGGGCAACAGATACGCAGTATTTT. Its translation is CASSSRTGATDTQYF.